This T cell receptor beta chain originates from a study of PD-L1 blockade in urothelial cancer. The time point: pretreatment peripheral blood. Profiled with immunoSEQ multiplex PCR; TCRdb holds only in-frame clones, not every one. The sample holds around 66,000 clones; approximately 78% are singletons and the top ten take around 1.7%. This CDR3 contains 17 residues. V gave up 0 bases and J gave up 3 bases; unmatched junction bases: 8. The germline gives CDR1 PRHDT, CDR2 FYEKMQ (reference sequence). This TCR was recovered from a man in his sixties or seventies with urothelial cancer. V and J are TRBV13 and TRBJ2-7; 10 nucleotides agree with TRBD2. The sequencing here drew on PBMCs, taken around atezolizumab (anti-PD-L1) treatment. The chain's CDR3 is CASSLGRGAGGFYEQYF. CDR3 in DNA: TGTGCCAGCAGCTTAGGCCGCGGAGCGGGAGGGTTCTACGAGCAGTACTTC.